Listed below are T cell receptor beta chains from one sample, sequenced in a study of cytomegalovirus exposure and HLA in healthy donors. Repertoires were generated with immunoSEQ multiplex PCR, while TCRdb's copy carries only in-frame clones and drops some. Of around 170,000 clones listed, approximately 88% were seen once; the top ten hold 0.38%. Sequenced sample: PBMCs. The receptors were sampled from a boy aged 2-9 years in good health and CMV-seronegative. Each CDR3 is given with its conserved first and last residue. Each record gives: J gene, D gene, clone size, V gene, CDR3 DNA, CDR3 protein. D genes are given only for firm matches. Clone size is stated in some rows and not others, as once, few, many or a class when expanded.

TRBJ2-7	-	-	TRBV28	TGTGCCAGCACTGAGTTGGACAGCCAGAACGAGCAGTACTTC	CASTELDSQNEQYF
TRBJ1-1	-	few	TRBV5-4	TGTGCCAGCAGCATGGACAGCCTGAACACTGAAGCTTTCTTT	CASSMDSLNTEAFF
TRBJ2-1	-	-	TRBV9	TGTGCCAGCAGCGTAGATCCGGGAGAGCAGTTCTTC	CASSVDPGEQFF
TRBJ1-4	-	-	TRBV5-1	TGCGCCAGCAGCTTAGGACACTCAGGCAGTGAAAAACTGTTTTTT	CASSLGHSGSEKLFF
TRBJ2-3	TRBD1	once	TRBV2	TGTGCCATTAGACAGGGGAAACCAGATACGCAGTATTTT	CAIRQGKPDTQYF
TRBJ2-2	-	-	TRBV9	TGTGCCAGCAGCCCAGACTTCAACACCGGGGAGCTGTTTTTT	CASSPDFNTGELFF
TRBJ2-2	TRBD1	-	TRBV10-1	TGCGCCAGCAGTGACCCGGGACAGGGAAGCGGGGAGCTGTTTTTT	CASSDPGQGSGELFF
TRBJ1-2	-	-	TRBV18	TGTGCCAGCTCACCAGAGGTGGTGGTTGGCTACACCTTC	CASSPEVVVGYTF
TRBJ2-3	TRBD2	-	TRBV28	TGTGCCAGCAGTATCAGCGGGAGGGCCAGGGATACGCAGTATTTT	CASSISGRARDTQYF
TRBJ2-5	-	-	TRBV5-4	TGTGCCAGCAGCTTGACAGGATCACAAGAGACCCAGTACTTC	CASSLTGSQETQYF
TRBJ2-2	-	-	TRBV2	TGTGCCAGCACCCCGTCAGGGGCCGCGAACACCGGGGAGCTGTTTTTT	CASTPSGAANTGELFF
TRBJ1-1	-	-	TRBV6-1	TGTGCCAGCAGTCTGAGGGGGACCACTGAAGCTTTCTTT	CASSLRGTTEAFF
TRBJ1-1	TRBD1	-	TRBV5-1	TGCGCCAGCAGCTGGGGTTTAAACAGGGGGCGGCACACTGAAGCTTTCTTT	CASSWGLNRGRHTEAFF
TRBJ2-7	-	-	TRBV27	TGTGCCAGCAGTTTATCCCTAGTAACCGAGCAGTACTTC	CASSLSLVTEQYF
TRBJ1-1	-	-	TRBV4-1	TGCGCCAGCAGCCAAGCGGTGCCCTCACGGGCTGAAGCTTTCTTT	CASSQAVPSRAEAFF
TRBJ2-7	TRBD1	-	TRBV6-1	TGTGCCAGCGACCGGGACAGAACCTACGAGCAGTACTTC	CASDRDRTYEQYF
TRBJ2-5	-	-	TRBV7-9	TGTGCCAGCAGCTCCCGGGTTAGCGGAAAGTACCAAGAGACCCAGTACTTC	CASSSRVSGKYQETQYF
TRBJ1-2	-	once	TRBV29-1	TGCAGCGTTGGGCAGGGCCAGTATGGCTACACCTTC	CSVGQGQYGYTF
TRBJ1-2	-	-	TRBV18	TGTGCCAGCTCACCGGATCTAGCTAACTATGGCTACACCTTC	CASSPDLANYGYTF
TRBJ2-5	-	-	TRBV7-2	TGTGCCAGCAGCCCCCCGGCAGGGATGGAGACCCAGTACTTC	CASSPPAGMETQYF
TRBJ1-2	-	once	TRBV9	TGTGCCAGCAGCGTAGGAGGAAGGGGAGGCGGCTACACCTTC	CASSVGGRGGGYTF
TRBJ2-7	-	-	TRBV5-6	TGTGCCAGCAGCTTGGCAGGGGTCCACGAGCAGTACTTC	CASSLAGVHEQYF
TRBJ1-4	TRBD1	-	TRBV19	TGTGCTTCGGGACAGTCGCCCTTAAATGAAAAACTGTTTTTT	CASGQSPLNEKLFF
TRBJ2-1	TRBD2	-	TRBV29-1	TGCAGCGTTGGGACTAGCGGGAGCTATGAGCAGTTCTTC	CSVGTSGSYEQFF
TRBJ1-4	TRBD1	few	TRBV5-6	TGTGCCAGCAGCGAGGACAGGTTTAATGAAAAACTGTTTTTT	CASSEDRFNEKLFF
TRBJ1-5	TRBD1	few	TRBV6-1	TGTGCCAGCAGTGACGTCGTTTGGGACAGGGGAGATCAGCCCCAGCATTTT	CASSDVVWDRGDQPQHF
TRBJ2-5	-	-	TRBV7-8	TGTGCCAGCAGCGAGAGGCTTGGGCTCGCGGGACAAGAGACCCAGTACTTC	CASSERLGLAGQETQYF
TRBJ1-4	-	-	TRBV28	TGTGCCAGCAGGTCGGACTTTAATGAAAAACTGTTTTTT	CASRSDFNEKLFF
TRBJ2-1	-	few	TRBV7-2	TGTGCCAGCAGCCCCGAGGACGGGAGCTCCTACAATGAGCAGTTCTTC	CASSPEDGSSYNEQFF
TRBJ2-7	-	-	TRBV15	TGTGCCACCAGCAGAGATGAGAGTAGCGAGTACTCCTACGAGCAGTACTTC	CATSRDESSEYSYEQYF
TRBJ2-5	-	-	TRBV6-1	TGTGCCAGCATCTTAGGGGGAGGGGGGGGAGAGACCCAGTACTTC	CASILGGGGGETQYF
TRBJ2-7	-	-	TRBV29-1	TGCAGCGCCTCCGGTGCCTACGAGCAGTACTTC	CSASGAYEQYF
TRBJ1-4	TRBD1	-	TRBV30	TGTGCCTGGGGTGAAGGTACAGGGGTGGGGAAACTGTTTTTT	CAWGEGTGVGKLFF
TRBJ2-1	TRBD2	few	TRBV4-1	TGCGCCAGCAGCCAGCCCCTGGCGGGAGGTCGGGAGCAGTTCTTC	CASSQPLAGGREQFF
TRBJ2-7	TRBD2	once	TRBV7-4	TGTGCCAGCAGCTTAGGGGGATCCGGGACTAGCGGGAGGTCCTACGAGCAGTACTTC	CASSLGGSGTSGRSYEQYF
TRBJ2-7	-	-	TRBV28	TGTGCCAGCAGTACTACAGGGATGTTCTCCTACGAGCAGTACTTC	CASSTTGMFSYEQYF
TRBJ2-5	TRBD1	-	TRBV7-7	TGTGCTAGCAGCTTGGGACCCCCGAAACAGGGGGAGACCCAGTACTTC	CASSLGPPKQGETQYF
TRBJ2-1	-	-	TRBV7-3	TGTGCCAGCAGCCGACTGCCAGTCTCCTACAATGAGCAGTTCTTC	CASSRLPVSYNEQFF
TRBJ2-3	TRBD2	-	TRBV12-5	TGTGCTAGTGGTTTTTGGAGGACTAGCGGGAAAAGGACAGATACGCAGTATTTT	CASGFWRTSGKRTDTQYF
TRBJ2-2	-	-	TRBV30	TGTGCCTGGAGTGTGGGGGGAAACACCGGGGAGCTGTTTTTT	CAWSVGGNTGELFF
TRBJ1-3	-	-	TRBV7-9	TGTGCCAGCAGCTTACCCCAGGGGATGGCTGGAAACACCATATATTTT	CASSLPQGMAGNTIYF
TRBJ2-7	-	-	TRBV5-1	TGCGCCAGCAGCTTGGTAGGAGTCTTATTCGACGAGCAGTACTTC	CASSLVGVLFDEQYF
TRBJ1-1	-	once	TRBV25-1	TGTGCCAGCAGTAGGGGGGGGATTAAAAGGGAAGCTTTCTTT	CASSRGGIKREAFF
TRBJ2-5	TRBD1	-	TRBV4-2	TGTGCCAGCAGCTCCCAGCGTGGGACAGGGGAACGAGAGACCCAGTACTTC	CASSSQRGTGERETQYF
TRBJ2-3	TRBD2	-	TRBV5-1	TGCGCCAGCAGCTTGGCAGCGGGAGAAGATACGCAGTATTTT	CASSLAAGEDTQYF
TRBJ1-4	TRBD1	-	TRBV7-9	TGTGCCAGCGGACAGGGCCCTGTAGATGAAAAACTGTTTTTT	CASGQGPVDEKLFF
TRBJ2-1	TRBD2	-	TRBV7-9	TGTGCCAGCAGCCCGCCGGGACTAGCGGGTTACAATGAGCAGTTCTTC	CASSPPGLAGYNEQFF
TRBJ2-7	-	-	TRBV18	TGTGCCAGCTCACCACGGGCCCGGGGAAAGTCCTACGAGCAGTACTTC	CASSPRARGKSYEQYF
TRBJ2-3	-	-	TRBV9	TGTGCCAGCAGCGTAGCTACAGGCCTCCGGGATACGCAGTATTTT	CASSVATGLRDTQYF
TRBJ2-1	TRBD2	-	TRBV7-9	TGTGCCAGCAGACCAACTCAGCGGGAGAGCTACAATGAGCAGTTCTTC	CASRPTQRESYNEQFF
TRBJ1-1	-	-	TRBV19	TGTGCCAGTAGTATTCGAAGAGTTCCAGCTTTCTTT	CASSIRRVPAFF
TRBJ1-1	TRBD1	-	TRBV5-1	TGCGCCAGCAGCTTGGACAGGGGGCAAACTGAAGCTTTCTTT	CASSLDRGQTEAFF
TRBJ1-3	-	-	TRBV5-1	TGCGCCAGCAGCTTGGATAGCGGCTCTGGAAACACCATATATTTT	CASSLDSGSGNTIYF
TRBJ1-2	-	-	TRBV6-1	TGTGCCAGCAGTGAAAAATCTTTCCAGGGCCCATATGGCTACACCTTC	CASSEKSFQGPYGYTF